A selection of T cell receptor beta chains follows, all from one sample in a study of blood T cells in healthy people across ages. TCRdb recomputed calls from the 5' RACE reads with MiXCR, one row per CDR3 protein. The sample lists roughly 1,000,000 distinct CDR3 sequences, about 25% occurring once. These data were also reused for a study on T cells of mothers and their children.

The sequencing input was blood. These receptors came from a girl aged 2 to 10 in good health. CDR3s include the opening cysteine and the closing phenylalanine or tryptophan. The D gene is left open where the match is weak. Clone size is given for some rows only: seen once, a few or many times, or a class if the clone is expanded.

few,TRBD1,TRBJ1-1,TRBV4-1,TGCGCCAGCAGCCAACCGACCTACAGGGGCACTGAAGCTTTCTTT,CASSQPTYRGTEAFF
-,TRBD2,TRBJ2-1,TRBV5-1,TGCGCCAGCAGCCGGGGTTTTACTAGCGGGACCTACAATGAGCAGTTCTTC,CASSRGFTSGTYNEQFF
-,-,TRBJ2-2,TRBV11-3,TGTGCCAGCAGCGGAGGGCGGGCCGGGGAGCTGTTTTTT,CASSGGRAGELFF
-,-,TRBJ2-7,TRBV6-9,TGTGCCAGCAGTTATAGGTGGGAACACCTCTACGAGCAGTACTTC,CASSYRWEHLYEQYF
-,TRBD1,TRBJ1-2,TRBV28,TGTGCCAGCAGTTTTGGGGCGGTACTCGGATCAGGGGGAGGGAATGGCTACACCTTC,CASSFGAVLGSGGGNGYTF
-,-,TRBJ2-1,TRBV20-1,TGCAGTGCTAGTGGGTTGGAGCAGTTCTTC,CSASGLEQFF
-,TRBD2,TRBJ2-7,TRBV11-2,TGTGCCAGCAGCTTAGGCGGGGTAGCGGGGGGATTCTACGAGCAGTACTTC,CASSLGGVAGGFYEQYF
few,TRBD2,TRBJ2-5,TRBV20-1,TGCAGTGCTAGAGATCGTAGCGGGAGGTGGGGGGGCGAGACCCAGTACTTC,CSARDRSGRWGGETQYF
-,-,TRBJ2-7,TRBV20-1,TGCAGTGCTAGACCCAACGGGGCGACAGGCCCCTACGAGCAGTACTTC,CSARPNGATGPYEQYF
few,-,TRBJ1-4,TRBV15,TGTGCCACCGGGAACAGGCTTAATGAAAAACTGTTTTTT,CATGNRLNEKLFF
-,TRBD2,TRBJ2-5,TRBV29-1,TGCAGCGTTGTGCTAGCGGGAGGGCAAGAGACCCAGTACTTC,CSVVLAGGQETQYF
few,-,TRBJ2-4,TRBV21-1,TGTGCCAGCAGCAAAGAGCCAGGGACCCGAAACATTCAGTACTTC,CASSKEPGTRNIQYF
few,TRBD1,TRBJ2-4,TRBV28,TGTGCCAGCACCCAACGACAGGGGGTAGCCAAAAACATTCAGTACTTC,CASTQRQGVAKNIQYF
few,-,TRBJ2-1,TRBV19,TGTGCCAGTAGTATAAGTGGGGCCTACAATGAGCAGTTCTTC,CASSISGAYNEQFF
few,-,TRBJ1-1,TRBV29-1,TGCAGCGTTGAAGCCGGTGAAGCTTTCTTT,CSVEAGEAFF
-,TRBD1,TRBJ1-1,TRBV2,TGTGCCAGCAGTGGACAGGGGGACGAAGCTTTCTTT,CASSGQGDEAFF
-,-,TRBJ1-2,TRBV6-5,TGTGCCAGCAGTTACGACCAGAGCTTCTATGGCTACACCTTC,CASSYDQSFYGYTF
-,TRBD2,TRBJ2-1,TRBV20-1,TGCAGTGCTAGGATGGCTAGCGGGGTTTGGAATGAGCAGTTCTTC,CSARMASGVWNEQFF